These 26 T cell receptor beta chains were sequenced from one sample in a study of T cells after yellow fever vaccination. TCRdb reanalysed the 5' RACE reads using MiXCR and keeps one entry per CDR3 protein. The sample yields some 300,000 distinct CDR3 sequences, approximately 10% seen once. The sequencing used CD4+ T cells sorted from PBMCs, collected 5 days after the yellow fever booster vaccination. Every receptor here comes from a man between 18 and 35 years old who received the YFV17D yellow fever vaccine.

This clonotype was seen a handful of times. The chain couples TRBV12-3 or TRBV12-4 to TRBJ1-1; possibly TRBD1 for D (5 bases). Trimming cost V 2 bases and J 1 base, with 11 bases left between them. CDR3 length: 15 amino acids. The CDR3 sequence is CASSLLGRGNTEAFF. The CDR3 DNA is TGTGCCAGCAGTTTATTGGGGAGGGGGAACACTGAAGCTTTCTTT.

This clonotype was seen at least ten times. This chain joins TRBV2 and TRBJ1-2; D gene ambiguous. In germline, CDR1 is SNHLY, CDR2 FYNNEI. The V end was cut by 6 bases, the J end by 5 bases, with 10 bases between. The CDR3 runs 12 residues. For the CDR3, the DNA is TGTGCCAGCAGGTCGGGATCTTATGGCTACACCTTC. This gives the protein CASRSGSYGYTF.

The rearrangement uses TRBV20-1 and TRBJ1-4; D might be TRBD1 (5 bases). The V gene's germline CDR1 is DFQATT and CDR2 SNEGSKA (reference sequence). The CDR3 sequence is 15 residues long. The V end lost 0 bases, the J end lost 5 bases, and 13 bases lay between the germline ends. The DNA of the CDR3 is TGCAGTGCTAGAGATCACAGGCCACTCAATGAAAAACTGTTTTTT. Residues: CSARDHRPLNEKLFF.

The chain has TRBV20-1 and TRBJ2-7; D gene ambiguous. V lost 4 bases and J lost 2, with 12 bases in between. The CDR3 totals 13 residues. The germline CDR1 and CDR2 sequences are DFQATT and SNEGSKA (reference sequence). CDR3 sequence (DNA): TGCAGTGCTACCCACTACAACCCCTACGAGCAGTACTTC. This codes for CSATHYNPYEQYF.

The chain links TRBV20-1 to TRBJ1-3, with D perhaps TRBD1 (5 bases). The germline V and J ends were trimmed by 3 bases and 3 bases, with 9 bases remaining between them. CDR1 is DFQATT, CDR2 SNEGSKA, per germline (reference sequence). This CDR3 is 13 amino acids long. CDR3 in amino acids: CSASAGLGNTIYF. The CDR3 DNA reads TGCAGTGCTAGTGCAGGGCTTGGAAACACCATATATTTT.

The CDR3 nucleotides read TGTGCCAGCAGCTTGACAGGGTGGAGTCAGCCCCAGCATTTT. It codes for CASSLTGWSQPQHF. V gene TRBV12-3 or TRBV12-4 combines with J gene TRBJ1-5, with 7 bases identical to TRBD1. CDR3 length: 14 residues. Germline trimming cut 6 bases from V and 6 bases from J; bases unmatched to any gene: 8.

The table lists this clonotype with a few counts. This chain connects TRBV7-2 to TRBJ2-5; weak D call: TRBD2 (6 bases). V was cut by 5 bases and J by 5 bases, with 15 bases left in between. CDR1 SGHTA and CDR2 FQGNSA come from the germline V gene. This CDR3 comprises 14 residues. The CDR3 spells CASSTRRGPETQYF. For the CDR3, the DNA is TGTGCCAGCAGCACCCGGCGGGGACCCGAGACCCAGTACTTC.

The chain employs TRBV29-1 and TRBJ1-2; no firm D call. Germline lookup yields CDR1 SQVTM and CDR2 ANQGSEA. Deletions cut 4 bases from V and 5 bases from J, with 14 bases between. This CDR3 is built from 13 residues. The CDR3 protein is CSVGKSDVYGYTF. The CDR3 region has the DNA TGCAGCGTTGGGAAATCTGACGTATATGGCTACACCTTC.

This chain connects TRBV9 to TRBJ1-3, with a possible D match to TRBD1 (6 bases). V shed 5 bases and J shed 4 bases, with 10 bases lying between them. This CDR3 is 13 amino acids long. The germline gives CDR1 SGDLS, CDR2 YYNGEE. CDR3 DNA: TGTGCCAGCAGATCAGGGGTAGGAAACACCATATATTTT. Its protein product is CASRSGVGNTIYF.

A few counts support this clonotype. This chain links TRBV10-3 with TRBJ1-2, with D unclear. Germline V lookup: CDR1 ENHRY, CDR2 SYGVKD. This CDR3 has 14 amino acids. V was shortened by 10 bases and J by 5 bases, with 20 bases between the two germline ends. For the CDR3, the DNA is TGTGCCAGCAACCGGGCTACAGCGGGTTATGGCTACACCTTC. This codes for CASNRATAGYGYTF.

This clonotype occurred many times. The chain links TRBV6-2 or TRBV6-3 to TRBJ2-2, with a tentative D call TRBD1 (6 bases). The CDR3 spans 14 residues. Germline CDR1 MNHEY, CDR2 SVGEGT. The V and J ends lost 6 bases and 3 bases respectively, with 11 bases between them. The CDR3 sequence is CASSLGQYTGELFF. The CDR3 DNA reads TGTGCCAGCAGCCTAGGACAGTACACCGGGGAGCTGTTTTTT.

This chain links TRBV20-1 with TRBJ2-5, with 7 bases matching TRBD2. Unmatched junction bases numbered 12, after V lost 3 bases and J lost 2 bases. The germline V gene encodes CDR1 DFQATT and CDR2 SNEGSKA (reference sequence). The CDR3 covers 16 residues. This CDR3 reads CSASSVGLAVQETQYF. The CDR3 DNA follows: TGCAGTGCTAGTAGCGTTGGTCTAGCGGTACAAGAGACCCAGTACTTC.

This clonotype appeared a few times. V usage is TRBV5-1 and J usage is TRBJ2-7; D might be TRBD1 (6 bases). Germline CDR1 SGHRS, CDR2 YFSETQ. The CDR3 is 15 amino acids. Deletions cut 0 bases from V and 3 bases from J, with 13 bases between. CDR3 in DNA: TGCGCCAGCAGCTTGGACAGGGTGTTTGGCTACGAGCAGTACTTC. Residues: CASSLDRVFGYEQYF.

The DNA for the CDR3 is TGTGCCAGCAGTGGAGATCTCTCCTACGAGCAGTACGTC. It encodes CASSGDLSYEQYV. The chain couples TRBV2 to TRBJ2-7, with D unresolved. V was clipped by 4 bases and J by 0 bases, with 7 bases between them. CDR1 is SNHLY, CDR2 FYNNEI, per germline. The length of the CDR3 is 13 residues.

This clonotype was recorded many times. This chain links TRBV18 with TRBJ2-3, with no clear D. V gave up 3 bases and J gave up 2 bases, with 6 bases separating them. The CDR3 runs to 13 residues. Germline CDR1 is KGHSH and CDR2 is LQKENI. The CDR3 nucleotides read TGTGCCAGCTCACCCGTCGTCACAGATACGCAGTATTTT. This encodes CASSPVVTDTQYF.

The chain combines TRBV7-3 with TRBJ2-2; TRBD2 aligns across 7 bases. The germline gives CDR1 SGHTA, CDR2 FQGTGA. Trimming cost V 5 bases and J 1 base; bases outside gene matches: 10. CDR3 length: 17 amino acids. Here the CDR3 DNA reads TGTGCCAGCAGCCCATTTATGTTAGCGGGGAACACCGGGGAGCTGTTTTTT. As protein: CASSPFMLAGNTGELFF. Full variable domain (missing parts from reference TRBV7-3 and TRBJ2-2): GAGVSQTPSNKVTEKGKYVELRCDPISGHTALYWYRQSLGQGPEFLIYFQGTGAADDSGLPNDRFFAVRPEGSVSTLKIQRTERGDSAVYLCASSPFMLAGNTGELFFGEGSRLTVL.

The rearrangement links TRBV5-6 to TRBJ1-5, with D possibly being TRBD1 (5 bases). Germline CDR1 SGHDT, CDR2 YYEEEE. V was clipped by 1 base and J by 2 bases, with 10 bases between them. The CDR3 contains 15 residues. The chain's CDR3 is CASSLLSGGNQPQHF. CDR3 bases: TGTGCCAGCAGCTTGTTATCGGGGGGCAATCAGCCCCAGCATTTT.

This clonotype was seen a handful of times. The chain uses TRBV6-2 or TRBV6-3 and TRBJ2-1; D gene unclear. The CDR3 has 14 residues. V lost 6 bases, J lost 9 bases, and 18 bases lay in between. Germline CDR1 MNHEY, CDR2 SVGEGT. The CDR3 here is CASRLFSGWGEQFF. The CDR3, as DNA: TGTGCCAGCAGGTTATTCTCCGGGTGGGGTGAGCAGTTCTTC.

This clonotype was detected ten times or more. The chain joins TRBV6-1 to TRBJ2-7; TRBD1 might be the D (5 bases). Germline loops: CDR1 MNHNS, CDR2 SASEGT. V lost 2 bases to trimming and J lost 4 bases, with 6 bases between them. CDR3 length: 12 amino acids. CDR3 region: CASSEQGYEQYF. The DNA of the CDR3 is TGTGCCAGCAGTGAACAGGGTTACGAGCAGTACTTC.

This chain connects TRBV20-1 to TRBJ2-5; 9 bases are a match to TRBD1. V lost 6 bases and J lost 2; bases outside the gene matches: 10. Germline lookup yields CDR1 DFQATT and CDR2 SNEGSKA (reference sequence). The CDR3 has 15 residues. The CDR3 region has the DNA TGCAGTGCGCCGAGGACAGGGGTGACACAAGAGACCCAGTACTTC. Encoded protein: CSAPRTGVTQETQYF.

This clonotype was counted between two and nine times. V is TRBV20-1 and J is TRBJ2-7, with 11 bases that match TRBD1. This CDR3 is built from 15 residues. V lost 1 base, J lost 7 bases, and 9 bases stayed unmatched. Germline loops: CDR1 DFQATT, CDR2 SNEGSKA (reference sequence). The CDR3: CSARAPRTGGEEQYF. The DNA for the CDR3 is TGCAGTGCTAGAGCCCCCCGGACAGGGGGCGAGGAGCAGTACTTC.

This clonotype was detected ten times or more. V usage is TRBV4-3 and J usage is TRBJ2-5, with 7 bases fitting TRBD1. CDR3 size: 12 residues. V lost 5 bases, J lost 4 bases, and 1 base stayed unmatched. The V gene's germline CDR1 is LGHNA and CDR2 YSLEER. This CDR3 is CASSNRGETQYF. The CDR3 nucleotides read TGCGCCAGCAGCAACAGGGGAGAGACCCAGTACTTC.

This clonotype has a handful of counts. The chain has TRBV7-2 and TRBJ2-5, with TRBD2 matching 8 bases. The CDR3 sequence is 16 residues long. After removal of 1 base from V and 5 bases from J, the junction contained 9 bases not matched to a gene. Germline CDR1 is SGHTA and CDR2 is FQGNSA. CDR3 DNA: TGTGCCAGCAGCTTAGTCGGGGGGGCCAGGTGGGAGACCCAGTACTTC. It translates to CASSLVGGARWETQYF.

This clonotype was seen a handful of times. CDR3 amino acids: CASSFTGPHTGELFF. The CDR3 nucleotides are TGCGCCAGCAGCTTTACAGGGCCTCACACCGGGGAGCTGTTTTTT. This sequence joins TRBV5-1 and TRBJ2-2, with D maybe TRBD1 (6 bases). CDR3 length equals 15 residues. V was shortened by 2 bases and J by 3 bases, with 11 bases between the two germline ends. Germline V gene data show CDR1 as SGHRS and CDR2 as YFSETQ.

The rearrangement links TRBV10-3 to TRBJ2-3, with TRBD2 matching over 11 bases. The junction had 8 bases not matched to a gene; V was cut back by 3 bases and J by 6 bases. The CDR3 has 16 amino acids. CDR1 ENHRY and CDR2 SYGVKD come from the germline V gene. The CDR3 spells CAISDSVAGGPDTQYF. CDR3 in DNA: TGTGCCATCAGTGATTCAGTAGCGGGGGGGCCGGATACGCAGTATTTT.

This clonotype has just a few counts. This chain uses TRBV20-1 with TRBJ1-4; D remains ambiguous. CDR3 length: 12 residues. Germline CDR1 DFQATT, CDR2 SNEGSKA (reference sequence). Between the trimmed V and J ends, which lost 2 bases and 8 bases, there was a span of 9 bases. CDR3 bases: TGCAGTGCTAGAACAGACGCCGAAAAACTGTTTTTT. This encodes CSARTDAEKLFF.